This TCR beta chain is drawn from a study of OX40 agonist ivuxolimab in advanced cancers. General study results and limits: At 0.1 to 3.0 mg/kg and by week 6, clonal expansion occurred in CD4+ and CD8+ blood T cells.

Data came from immunoSEQ multiplex PCR; TCRdb stores just in-frame clones and leaves some out. The data hold 65,000 to 80,000 clones, with 86% observed a single time. The CDR3 runs 15 residues. V lost 6 bases and J lost 9; bases outside the gene matches: 14. Germline V gene data show CDR1 as MRHNA and CDR2 as SNTAGT. As for this clone: The antigen remains undetermined.

This rearrangement joins TRBV6-4 to TRBJ2-1, with TRBD2 matching over 7 bases. This receptor was identified in an adult with an advanced solid tumor such as melanoma, head and neck, liver or kidney cancer. The sample in question was CD4+ or CD8+ T cells sorted from blood, obtained in a trial of the OX40 agonist ivuxolimab. CDR3: CASRTDSGYSSEQFF. CDR3 sequence (DNA): TGTGCCAGCAGGACGGATAGCGGGTACTCTAGTGAGCAGTTCTTC.